The TCR beta chain described here comes from a study of blood T cells in healthy people across ages. Broader study findings: Donors of long life had a larger count of naive CD4+ cells and greater diversity than aged donors.

About this clonotype itself: Its specificity is not known.

Germline V gene data show CDR1 as SQVTM and CDR2 as ANQGSEA. Trimming took off 6 bases at V and 5 bases at J, with 17 bases between the two ends. The length of the CDR3 is 13 residues. The second PCR ran about 6 to 11 cycles with a sample-barcoded 5' primer and J-beta primers. Each cDNA molecule was tagged by a template-switch adaptor with 12 random nucleotides. TCRdb re-derived calls from the 5' RACE reads in MiXCR, one entry per CDR3 protein. The sample contains about 1.1 million distinct CDR3 sequences, 35% to 40% of which appear only once. At least 6 micrograms of total RNA were extracted per sample.

The specimen was blood. This sequence joins TRBV29-1 and TRBJ2-7, with D possibly matching TRBD2 (7 bases). The receptor comes from a man in his late teens or twenties in good health. DNA for the CDR3: TGCAGCGTCCGAGGGGGGGGAGTCAACGAGCAGTACTTC. As protein: CSVRGGGVNEQYF.